Listed below are T cell receptor beta chains from one sample, sequenced in a study of blood T cell repertoires in COVID-19. Data came from immunoSEQ multiplex PCR; TCRdb stores just in-frame clones and leaves some out. The sample has a few hundred thousand clones, 88% seen once. Material for sequencing was PBMCs or T cells enriched from blood (not recorded which). The receptors shown here come from a woman younger than 45 who had been exposed to COVID-19. The CDR3 runs from the conserved cysteine through the conserved F or W. A D gene is named only where the DNA matches it firmly. Size is stated for part of the rows, as once, few or many counts, or as a class when the clone is expanded.

v_call,clone_size,j_call,d_call,cdr3_nt,cdr3_aa
TRBV3-1/TRBV3-2,.,TRBJ2-2,TRBD2,TGTGCCAGCAGCCAAGTGAAAGCGGGAGTGTGGACCGGGGAGCTGTTTTTT,CASSQVKAGVWTGELFF
TRBV3-1/TRBV3-2,.,TRBJ2-2,TRBD2,TGTGCCAGCAGCGCTAGCGGGAGACGGACCGGGGAGCTGTTTTTT,CASSASGRRTGELFF
TRBV5-4,.,TRBJ2-1,TRBD2,TGTGCCAGCAGCTCCGACAATAGCGGGAGGTTCTACAATGAGCAGTTCTTC,CASSSDNSGRFYNEQFF
TRBV12-3/TRBV12-4,.,TRBJ1-5,.,TGTGCCAGCAGCCATAGCAATCAGCCCCAGCATTTT,CASSHSNQPQHF
TRBV19,.,TRBJ1-5,.,TGTGCCAGTAAAGGAGGGTACCAGCCCCAGCATTTT,CASKGGYQPQHF
TRBV7-7,.,TRBJ2-2,.,TGTGCCAGCAGCTTAGATCCAAAAACCGGGGAGCTGTTTTTT,CASSLDPKTGELFF
TRBV18,.,TRBJ1-2,.,TGTGCCAGCTCACCGGGGGCGACTCACTATGGCTACACCTTC,CASSPGATHYGYTF
TRBV5-5,.,TRBJ2-7,TRBD2,TGTGCCAGCAGCCCCCCTAGCGGGAGTCCCATCTACGAGCAGTACTTC,CASSPPSGSPIYEQYF
TRBV27,.,TRBJ2-1,TRBD2,TGTGCCAGCAGTAGAGCCGGGACTAGTAACTACAATGAGCAGTTCTTC,CASSRAGTSNYNEQFF
TRBV10-3,.,TRBJ1-6,.,TGTGCCATCGGGGCAGGGAATTCACCCCTCCACTTT,CAIGAGNSPLHF
TRBV18,.,TRBJ1-1,TRBD1,TGTGCCAGCTCGCAGACAGGGGTGGGAGCTTTCTTT,CASSQTGVGAFF
TRBV27,.,TRBJ2-1,TRBD2,TGTGCCAGCAGTTTAGGTACTAGCGGGACGCTGAATGAGCAGTTCTTC,CASSLGTSGTLNEQFF
TRBV4-1,.,TRBJ2-5,TRBD1,TGCGCCAGCAGCCCAGGGGGACAGGGGGTCAAAGAGACCCAGTACTTC,CASSPGGQGVKETQYF
TRBV7-9,.,TRBJ2-7,TRBD1,TGTGCCATAACCGGGACAGGGATTCGGGACGAGCAGTACTTC,CAITGTGIRDEQYF
TRBV18,few,TRBJ2-2,TRBD1,TGTGCCAGCTCACTAACAGGGGATACCGGGGAGCTGTTTTTT,CASSLTGDTGELFF
TRBV9,.,TRBJ2-1,TRBD1,TGTGCCAGCAGTTCAGGGGGACACAATGAGCAGTTCTTC,CASSSGGHNEQFF
TRBV24-1,.,TRBJ1-1,TRBD1,TGTGCCACCAGTGATTTAGGGGCCTCCGGGACAGGGTTTGAAGCTTTCTTT,CATSDLGASGTGFEAFF
TRBV18,.,TRBJ2-7,TRBD1,TGTGCCAGCTCACCAGGCGGCCCCCCAGGGGGCGAGCAGTACTTC,CASSPGGPPGGEQYF
TRBV11-2,.,TRBJ2-1,.,TGTGCCAGCAGCTTAGGGGCAGGGTCTCACAATGAGCAGTTCTTC,CASSLGAGSHNEQFF
TRBV7-2,.,TRBJ1-1,TRBD1,TGTGCCAGCAGCTTAGCGATGGGACAGTTGAGCACTGAAGCTTTCTTT,CASSLAMGQLSTEAFF
TRBV7-9,.,TRBJ2-7,TRBD1,TGTGCCAGCAGCTCAGGACAGGGTGTTACCTACGAGCAGTACTTC,CASSSGQGVTYEQYF
TRBV28,.,TRBJ1-2,.,TGTGCCAGCAGTTCTCAGGGCCGGTATGGCTACACCTTC,CASSSQGRYGYTF
TRBV7-2,.,TRBJ2-2,TRBD2,TGTGCCAGCAGCTTCAAGACCCTGCTAGCGGGAGTGCCCGGGGAGCTGTTTTTT,CASSFKTLLAGVPGELFF
TRBV3-1/TRBV3-2,.,TRBJ2-1,.,TGTGCCAGCAGGGTAATGGGGGGTAATGAGCAGTTCTTC,CASRVMGGNEQFF
TRBV5-1,once,TRBJ1-1,TRBD1,TGCGCCAGCAGCGTAATCGGACAGGGAGGAGAAGCTTTCTTT,CASSVIGQGGEAFF
TRBV3-1/TRBV3-2,.,TRBJ1-6,TRBD1,TGTGCCAGCAGCCGCCACGGACAGGGGGCACATTCACCCCTCCACTTT,CASSRHGQGAHSPLHF
TRBV27,.,TRBJ2-1,TRBD2,TGTGCCAGCACCCCCCCGGGACTATATAAGCAGTTCTTC,CASTPPGLYKQFF
TRBV10-3,.,TRBJ1-5,.,TGTGCCATCAGTGAGGGCACTAGCAATCAGCCCCAGCATTTT,CAISEGTSNQPQHF
TRBV27,.,TRBJ1-1,.,TGTGCCAGCAGTAGAGAGGGAACTGAAGCTTTCTTT,CASSREGTEAFF
TRBV5-4,.,TRBJ1-6,.,TGTGCCAGCAGCTTAGGGGGACCGACTAATTCACCCCTCCACTTT,CASSLGGPTNSPLHF
TRBV11-3,once,TRBJ2-7,.,TGTGCCAGCGGCACCACGGAGGGGCTTTGGAACTACGAGCAGTACTTC,CASGTTEGLWNYEQYF
TRBV6-5,.,TRBJ2-7,TRBD2,TGTGCCAGCAGTTACTCTAGCGGGAGCCCCTACGAGCAGTACTTC,CASSYSSGSPYEQYF
TRBV10-3,.,TRBJ2-7,TRBD2,TGTGCCATCAGTGGGACTAGCGGGAGGAGCAGTCCCCGGCAGTACTTC,CAISGTSGRSSPRQYF
TRBV7-9,once,TRBJ2-5,.,TGTGCCAGCAGCAACAGGTGGCAGCACCAAGAGACCCAGTACTTC,CASSNRWQHQETQYF
TRBV28,.,TRBJ2-3,.,TGTGCCAGCAGTTTAGGGTACAGGGAGACAGATACGCAGTATTTT,CASSLGYRETDTQYF
TRBV19,.,TRBJ2-2,TRBD1,TGTGCCAGTGGCCCAGGGGGCCCCGGGGAGCTGTTTTTT,CASGPGGPGELFF
TRBV28,.,TRBJ1-5,.,TGTGCCAGCAGTTTATGGCAGGGACACCAGCCCCAGCATTTT,CASSLWQGHQPQHF
TRBV5-1,.,TRBJ1-6,.,TGCGCCAGCAGCTTGGGGGGGCAGCATAATTCACCCCTCCACTTT,CASSLGGQHNSPLHF
TRBV4-1,.,TRBJ2-1,TRBD2,TGCGCCAGCAGCCAACTAGCGGGTATTACTTACTCCTACAATGAGCAGTTCTTC,CASSQLAGITYSYNEQFF
TRBV7-3,.,TRBJ2-1,TRBD2,TGTGCCAGCAGCTTAACGGCTAGCGGGGGGCTTGACAATGAGCAGTTCTTC,CASSLTASGGLDNEQFF
TRBV5-1,.,TRBJ1-1,TRBD1,TGCGCCAGCAGCGTGGACAGGGTGGGCCAACCGAACACTGAAGCTTTCTTT,CASSVDRVGQPNTEAFF
TRBV5-1,.,TRBJ2-1,.,TGCGCCAGCACCAACTCCTACAATGAGCAGTTCTTC,CASTNSYNEQFF